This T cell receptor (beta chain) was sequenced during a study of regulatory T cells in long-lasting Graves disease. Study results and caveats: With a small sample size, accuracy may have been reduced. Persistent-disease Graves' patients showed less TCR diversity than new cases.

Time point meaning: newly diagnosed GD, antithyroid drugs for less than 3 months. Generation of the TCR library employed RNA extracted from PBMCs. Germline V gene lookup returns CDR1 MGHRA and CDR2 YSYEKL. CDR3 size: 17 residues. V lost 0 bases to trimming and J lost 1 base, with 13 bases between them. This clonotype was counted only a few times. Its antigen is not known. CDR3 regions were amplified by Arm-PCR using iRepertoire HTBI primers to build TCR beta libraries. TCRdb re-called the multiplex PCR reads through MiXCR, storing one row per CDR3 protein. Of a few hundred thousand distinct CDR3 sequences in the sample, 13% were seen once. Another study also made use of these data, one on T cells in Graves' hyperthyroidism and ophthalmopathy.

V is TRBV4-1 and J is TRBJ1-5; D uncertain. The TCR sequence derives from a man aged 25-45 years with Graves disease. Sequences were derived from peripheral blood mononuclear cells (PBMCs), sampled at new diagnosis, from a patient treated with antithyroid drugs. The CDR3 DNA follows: TGCGCCAGCAGCCAAGATTCCCGGGGTTGGAGCAATCAGCCCCAGCATTTT. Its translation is CASSQDSRGWSNQPQHF.